The 31 T cell receptor beta chains given below trace back to one sample, sequenced in a study of shared clonotypes between healthy human individuals. The naive CD8 fraction comprised CD45RO-negative cells positively selected for CCR7 and excluded terminally differentiated effector memory CD45RA+ cells. Some clones are missing from TCRdb's copy, which holds only in-frame ones; the method was immunoSEQ multiplex PCR. The sample holds around 1,900,000 clones, around 93% seen once. Sequencing was carried out using naive CD8+ T cells from PBMCs. Receptors originate from a man in his late teens or twenties in good health. Some clones in this sample may be carry-over from other donors' samples.

V and J are TRBV11-3 and TRBJ2-2; D might be TRBD2 (5 bases). CDR3 length: 14 residues. Trimming took 4 bases from V and 4 from J, leaving 10 bases between them. From germline, CDR1 is SGHNT and CDR2 YENEEA. Here the CDR3 reads CASSSRDSTGELFF. The CDR3 nucleotides read TGTGCCAGCAGCTCTCGGGATTCCACCGGGGAGCTGTTTTTT.

The chain carries TRBV4-3 and TRBJ2-4; perhaps TRBD1 as D (5 bases). Germline assignment: CDR1 LGHNA and CDR2 YSLEER. The V gene lost 0 bases and the J gene lost 0 bases, with 18 bases spanning the gap. The CDR3 is 19 amino acids. CDR3 amino acids: CASSQDRARQILAKNIQYF. Here the CDR3 DNA reads TGCGCCAGCAGCCAAGACAGGGCGAGACAAATTCTAGCCAAAAACATTCAGTACTTC.

The V call is TRBV7-7, the J call TRBJ2-1; TRBD1 agrees at 7 bases. The junction had 4 bases not matched to a gene; V was cut back by 5 bases and J by 0 bases. There are 15 residues in the CDR3. The germline CDR1 and CDR2 sequences are SSHAT and FNYEAQ (reference sequence). CDR3 DNA: TGTGCCAGCAGCCTCGGGACAGCCTCCTACAATGAGCAGTTCTTC. Protein: CASSLGTASYNEQFF.

The V call is TRBV7-9, the J call TRBJ1-6; D not resolved. Trimming left V 1 base short and J 7 bases short, with 8 bases between. This CDR3 is 14 amino acids long. Germline CDR1 reads SEHNR; CDR2 reads FQNEAQ (reference sequence). Here the CDR3 DNA reads TGTGCCAGCAGCTTAGACAGCTGGAATTCACCCCTCCACTTT. Encoded protein: CASSLDSWNSPLHF. The entire variable domain, with the rest obtained from reference TRBV7-9 and TRBJ1-6, is as follows: DTGVSQNPRHKITKRGQNVTFRCDPISEHNRLYWYRQTLGQGPEFLTYFQNEAQLEKSRLLSDRFSAERPKGSFSTLEIQRTEQGDSAMYLCASSLDSWNSPLHFGNGTRLTVT.

In DNA form, the CDR3 reads TGTGCCAGCAGTCCTACTAACTACGAGCAGTACTTC. Translated, it gives CASSPTNYEQYF. The chain joins TRBV6-6 to TRBJ2-7; D gene uncertain. This CDR3 contains 12 residues. V was pared by 5 bases and J by 3 bases, with 8 bases between. Germline V gene data show CDR1 as MNHNY and CDR2 as SVGAGI (reference sequence).

Written as DNA, the CDR3 is TGTGCCAGCAGCGACGACAGCTACACTGAAGCTTTCTTT. Amino acids: CASSDDSYTEAFF. The rearrangement links TRBV7-2 to TRBJ1-1; a possible D gene is TRBD1 (5 bases). Between the trimmed V and J ends, which lost 5 bases and 3 bases, there was a span of 10 bases. CDR1 is SGHTA, CDR2 FQGNSA, per germline. This CDR3 comprises 13 residues. Drawing the rest from reference TRBV7-2 and TRBJ1-1, the complete variable domain is GAGVSQSPSNKVTEKGKDVELRCDPISGHTALYWYRQSLGQGLEFLIYFQGNSAPDKSGLPSDRFSAERTGGSVSTLTIQRTQQEDSAVYLCASSDDSYTEAFFGQGTRLTVV.

This rearrangement joins TRBV25-1 to TRBJ2-5; D remains ambiguous. Germline V gene data show CDR1 as MGHDK and CDR2 as SYGVNS. The CDR3 runs 11 residues. With 1 base removed from V and 6 bases from J, the gap between germline ends came to 3 bases. CDR3: CASSESKTQYF. As DNA, the CDR3 is TGTGCCAGCAGTGAATCGAAGACCCAGTACTTC.

CDR3 sequence reads: CASSLDREAGYTF. As DNA, the CDR3 is TGTGCCAGCAGCTTAGACAGGGAGGCTGGCTACACCTTC. The gene calls are TRBV7-9 and TRBJ1-2, with D perhaps TRBD1 (6 bases). The V gene's germline CDR1 is SEHNR and CDR2 FQNEAQ (reference sequence). The CDR3 is made up of 13 amino acids. Trimming removed 1 base from V and 7 bases from J, with 10 bases in between.

This chain joins TRBV7-9 and TRBJ1-5; no clear D. From germline, CDR1 is SEHNR and CDR2 FQNEAQ (reference sequence). V lost 4 bases, J lost 5 bases, and 12 bases lay in between. This CDR3 region has 14 residues. The CDR3 region is CASSYSDTDQPQHF. The CDR3 region has the DNA TGTGCCAGCAGCTACAGCGATACCGATCAGCCCCAGCATTTT. Using reference TRBV7-9 and TRBJ1-5 for the parts outside the CDR3, the full variable domain is DTGVSQNPRHKITKRGQNVTFRCDPISEHNRLYWYRQTLGQGPEFLTYFQNEAQLEKSRLLSDRFSAERPKGSFSTLEIQRTEQGDSAMYLCASSYSDTDQPQHFGDGTRLSIL.

The chain uses TRBV7-9 and TRBJ1-2, with 10 positions matching TRBD1. The length of the CDR3 is 15 residues. The germline gives CDR1 SEHNR, CDR2 FQNEAQ (reference sequence). The J segment lost 5 bases and the V segment lost 4 bases, leaving 7 bases of the junction unmatched. Written as DNA, the CDR3 is TGTGCCAGCAGCTCCGGACAGGGGGTCTCTTATGGCTACACCTTC. This translates into CASSSGQGVSYGYTF.

The chain carries TRBV5-1 and TRBJ2-7; perhaps TRBD1 as D (6 bases). The CDR3 loop spans 15 amino acids. V lost 4 bases to trimming and J lost 5 bases, with 19 bases between them. Looked up from germline, CDR1 is SGHRS and CDR2 is YFSETQ. CDR3 sequence reads: CASSPEGRGFNEQYF. The CDR3 nucleotides are TGCGCCAGCAGCCCTGAGGGCAGGGGATTTAACGAGCAGTACTTC.

About this clone itself: Germline is not matched at one junction end, which may reflect a read error. The V and J genes are TRBV9 and TRBJ2-5, with D perhaps matching TRBD1 or TRBD2 (6 bases each). The CDR3 length is 14 residues. Looked up from germline, CDR1 is SGDLS and CDR2 is YYNGEE. CDR3 nucleotide sequence: TGTGCCAGCAGCGTAGAAGGTTTGAATGGGGGGCTGGACTTC. Encoded protein: CASSVEGLNGGLDF.

The V call is TRBV29-1, the J call TRBJ2-5, with TRBD1 as a possible D gene (6 bases). The assigned J gene may be wrong: the sequence end matches TRBJ2-7 better. Germline CDR1 is SQVTM and CDR2 is ANQGSEA. The CDR3 is 13 amino acids. CDR3 sequence (DNA): TGCAGCGTTTATGGACAGAACAACTACGAGCAGTACTTC. It codes for CSVYGQNNYEQYF.

This chain joins TRBV7-9 and TRBJ2-7; no firm D call. CDR1 SEHNR and CDR2 FQNEAQ come from the germline V gene (reference sequence). The CDR3 totals 12 residues. Trimming shortened V by 7 bases and J by 7 bases, and 14 bases separated the two germline ends. In nucleotides, the CDR3 is TGTGCCAGCACCGTCGGCGCCTGGGAGCAGTACTTC. This sequence encodes CASTVGAWEQYF.

The rearrangement uses TRBV7-8 and TRBJ1-4, with 7 bases identical to TRBD1. Germline CDR1 and CDR2: SGHVS and FQNEAQ. The CDR3 spans 20 residues. The V and J ends lost 5 bases and 0 bases, in that order; junction bases with no gene match: 18. The CDR3 nucleotides read TGTGCCAGCAGCCTCCCCCAGGGGGAACCCCCCCCCGCAACTAATGAAAAACTGTTTTTT. It encodes CASSLPQGEPPPATNEKLFF.

J is TRBJ2-7 and V is TRBV5-4; D is unresolved. This CDR3 has 14 residues. The germline gives CDR1 SGHNT, CDR2 YYREEE (reference sequence). V was trimmed by 9 bases and J by 2 bases, leaving 18 bases between them. The chain's CDR3 is CATQLGLAAYEQYF. CDR3 in DNA: TGTGCCACCCAGCTTGGTTTAGCAGCCTACGAGCAGTACTTC.

The V and J genes are TRBV5-5 and TRBJ1-1; D not resolved. V was shortened by 4 bases and J by 1 base, with 11 bases between the two germline ends. This CDR3 comprises 14 residues. Germline CDR1 is SGHKS and CDR2 is YYEKEE (reference sequence). The CDR3 protein is CASSLALKNTEAFF. The CDR3, as DNA: TGTGCCAGCAGCCTCGCCTTAAAGAACACTGAAGCTTTCTTT.

This rearrangement joins TRBV7-8 to TRBJ2-7; D is uncertain. The germline gives CDR1 SGHVS, CDR2 FQNEAQ. The length of the CDR3 is 14 residues. The ends were cut back, 2 bases at V and 2 bases at J, with 10 bases in the middle. The CDR3 region is CASSLFVETYEQYF. CDR3 bases: TGTGCCAGCAGCTTATTCGTTGAGACCTACGAGCAGTACTTC.

J is TRBJ2-3 and V is TRBV11-3; D uncertain. Between the trimmed V and J ends, which lost 5 bases and 2 bases, there was a span of 8 bases. The germline gives CDR1 SGHNT, CDR2 YENEEA. This CDR3 has 13 amino acids. This chain's CDR3 is CASSQHITDTQYF. The CDR3 nucleotides read TGTGCCAGCAGCCAGCATATCACAGATACGCAGTATTTT.

The rearrangement links TRBV7-3 to TRBJ2-3; the D is unclear. The CDR3 totals 17 residues. Germline CDR1 reads SGHTA; CDR2 reads FQGTGA. V was pared by 0 bases and J by 0 bases, with 13 bases between. Here the CDR3 reads CASSLTGLVTSTDTQYF. The DNA of the CDR3 is TGTGCCAGCAGCTTAACAGGGCTGGTAACTAGCACAGATACGCAGTATTTT.

This clone was seen only once. The CDR3 sequence is CASSQGLAGTSEQYF. The CDR3 nucleotides are TGTGCCAGCAGCCAGGGACTAGCGGGAACAAGCGAGCAGTACTTC. The chain carries TRBV4-2 and TRBJ2-7; 13 nucleotides line up with TRBD2. The CDR3 has 15 residues. CDR1 and CDR2 from the germline V gene are LGHNA and YNFKEQ. The V and J ends lost 3 bases and 6 bases, in that order; junction bases with no gene match: 5.

CDR3 DNA: TGTGCCAGTTCGCCGTCTAGCCCTCAGGATACGCAGTATTTT. Translation gives CASSPSSPQDTQYF. The chain has TRBV19 and TRBJ2-3; D might be TRBD2 (5 bases). V was cut by 8 bases and J by 6 bases, with 18 bases left in between. CDR3 length: 14 residues. The germline gives CDR1 LNHDA, CDR2 SQIVND (reference sequence). The variable domain in full, completed from reference TRBV19 and TRBJ2-3, reads DGGITQSPKYLFRKEGQNVTLSCEQNLNHDAMYWYRQDPGQGLRLIYYSQIVNDFQKGDIAEGYSVSREKKESFPLTVTSAQKNPTAFYLCASSPSSPQDTQYFGPGTRLTVL.

The chain carries TRBV27 and TRBJ1-1; maybe TRBD1 (5 bases). The CDR3 is 16 amino acids. Germline lookup yields CDR1 MNHEY and CDR2 SMNVEV (reference sequence). Trimming took off 5 bases at V and 5 bases at J, with 21 bases between the two ends. CDR3 sequence reads: CASSISMRGWGTEAFF. The CDR3 DNA sequence: TGTGCCAGCAGTATTAGTATGAGAGGGTGGGGGACTGAAGCTTTCTTT.

The chain recombines TRBV27 with TRBJ2-7; TRBD1 agrees at 9 bases. Germline CDR1 reads MNHEY; CDR2 reads SMNVEV (reference sequence). The CDR3 spans 13 residues. V trimming: 2 bases; J trimming: 6 bases; junction bases outside the gene matches: 2. The CDR3 nucleotides read TGTGCCAGCAGTTTAGGGACAGGGCTCGAGCAGTACTTC. Protein sequence: CASSLGTGLEQYF.

This sequence joins TRBV30 and TRBJ2-7, with 10 bases matching TRBD1. The CDR3 totals 17 residues. The V gene end was trimmed by 3 bases and the J gene end by 5 bases; junction bases not matched to a gene: 16. CDR1 is GTSNPN and CDR2 is SVGIG in the germline V gene (reference sequence). This chain's CDR3 is CAWSPRLWDRGFHEQYF. For the CDR3, the DNA is TGTGCCTGGAGCCCGCGGCTATGGGACAGGGGATTCCACGAGCAGTACTTC.

Concerning this clone itself: Relative to the germline gene, one junction end is altered; a read error may explain this. The rearrangement joins TRBV5-4 to TRBJ2-5; D remains ambiguous. TRBJ2-7 matches the DNA end more closely, so the J call is doubtful. From germline, CDR1 is SGHNT and CDR2 YYREEE (reference sequence). The CDR3 sequence is 15 residues long. The DNA of the CDR3 is TGTGCCAGCAGCCAAGCTCTGGACCGTTCCTCCGAGCAGTACTTC. Encoded protein: CASSQALDRSSEQYF.

For the CDR3, the DNA is TGTGCCAGCAGTTACGGGAGTGAAAGTGAGCAGTTCTTC. It yields the protein CASSYGSESEQFF. The rearrangement links TRBV6-5 to TRBJ2-1; possible D gene TRBD2, 5 bases. From germline, CDR1 is MNHEY and CDR2 SVGAGI. V shed 2 bases and J shed 9 bases, with 11 bases lying between them. The CDR3 has 13 residues.

The chain carries TRBV4-3 and TRBJ1-1; 8 bases line up with TRBD1. Germline CDR1 LGHNA, CDR2 YSLEER. The length of the CDR3 is 16 residues. V trimming: 0 bases; J trimming: 1 base; junction bases outside the gene matches: 4. Written as DNA, the CDR3 is TGCGCCAGCAGCCAAGATCTCGGGACAGGGAACACTGAAGCTTTCTTT. It codes for CASSQDLGTGNTEAFF.

A remark on this clone: This same CDR3 is encoded by further DNA sequences in the sample. The genes are TRBV9 and TRBJ2-7; tentatively, D is TRBD2 (7 bases). The CDR3 loop spans 14 amino acids. CDR1 and CDR2 (germline): SGDLS, YYNGEE. The V and J ends lost 0 bases and 2 bases respectively, with 9 bases between them. The CDR3, as DNA: TGTGCCAGCAGCGTAGGCGGGGGCACCTACGAGCAGTACTTC. Amino acid sequence: CASSVGGGTYEQYF.

The chain is built from TRBV30 and TRBJ1-2, with TRBD1 as a possible D gene (5 bases). V was trimmed by 3 bases and J by 4 bases, leaving 15 bases between them. CDR3 size: 14 residues. Germline V gene data show CDR1 as GTSNPN and CDR2 as SVGIG (reference sequence). This CDR3 reads CAWSDSYNSYGYTF. The CDR3 DNA is TGTGCCTGGAGCGACAGCTACAATTCCTATGGCTACACCTTC.

This rearrangement joins TRBV4-1 to TRBJ2-7; 10 positions agree with TRBD2. Germline V gene lookup returns CDR1 MGHRA and CDR2 YSYEKL. V lost 1 base to trimming and J lost 6 bases; unmatched junction nucleotides: 12. The CDR3 covers 17 residues. The CDR3 loop is CASSQGRASGSTSEQYF. The DNA of the CDR3 is TGCGCCAGCAGCCAAGGGCGAGCTAGCGGGAGCACGAGCGAGCAGTACTTC.